The 29 T cell receptor beta chains presented below share a single source sample, sequenced in a study of beta chain features in type 1 diabetes. Since all of the isolated RNA was reverse transcribed, expressed TCRB transcripts were what got sequenced. Measured with immunoSEQ multiplex PCR; TCRdb has only the in-frame clones, and not every one. The sample yields about 220,000 clones, approximately 11% seen once. Specimen: central memory CD4+ T cells from blood. All receptors come from a young man in good health.

Only a few counts were recorded for this clone. The V call is TRBV28, the J call TRBJ2-5; D possibly corresponds to TRBD2 (6 bases). The V and J ends lost 4 bases and 4 bases respectively, with 19 bases between them. The germline V gene encodes CDR1 MDHEN and CDR2 SYDVKM. This CDR3 comprises 16 residues. The CDR3 DNA reads TGTGCCAGCAGTTCGGGGTCAACTAGCTGGGGAGAGACCCAGTACTTC. Amino acids: CASSSGSTSWGETQYF.

The V call is TRBV7-3, the J call TRBJ2-5, with 8 bases fitting TRBD1. CDR1 and CDR2 (germline): SGHTA, FQGTGA. The V gene end was trimmed by 8 bases and the J gene end by 5 bases; junction bases not matched to a gene: 13. The CDR3 length is 15 residues. CDR3 loop: CASPSIQGVWETQYF. The CDR3 DNA follows: TGTGCCAGCCCTTCGATACAGGGGGTGTGGGAGACCCAGTACTTC.

This clone was observed a few times. J is TRBJ2-1 and V is TRBV5-6; no definite D call. V lost 4 bases and J 9 bases, leaving 11 bases between the germline ends. The germline V gene has CDR1 SGHDT and CDR2 YYEEEE. The CDR3 extends over 12 amino acids. CDR3 residues: CASSSSWSEQFF. The CDR3 DNA follows: TGTGCCAGCAGCAGTTCATGGAGTGAGCAGTTCTTC.

This clone was recorded a few times. The rearrangement links TRBV29-1 to TRBJ2-1, with D unresolved. V lost 7 bases and J 8 bases, leaving 12 bases between the germline ends. The germline gives CDR1 SQVTM, CDR2 ANQGSEA. The CDR3 totals 11 residues. In DNA, the CDR3 is TGCAGCGCCCTACGTGTGGATGAGCAGTTCTTC. It specifies CSALRVDEQFF.

A note on this clone: A read error may account for a junction end that differs from germline. The chain employs TRBV7-7 and TRBJ2-5; possible D gene TRBD1, 5 bases. The CDR3 is 14 residues long. CDR1 is SSHAT and CDR2 is FNYEAQ in the germline V gene (reference sequence). The CDR3 DNA reads TGTGCTAGCAGCTCGGACATACCTCCAGAGACCCAGTACTTC. Encoded protein: CASSSDIPPETQYF. Together with reference TRBV7-7 and TRBJ2-5, the CDR3 gives the full variable domain: GAGVSQSPRYKVTKRGQDVTLRCDPISSHATLYWYQQALGQGPEFLTYFNYEAQPDKSGLPSDRFSAERPEGSISTLTIQRTEQRDSAMYRCASSSDIPPETQYFGPGTRLLVL.

This clone occurred a few times. The chain couples TRBV29-1 to TRBJ1-1; 8 bases match TRBD1. The V gene end was trimmed by 8 bases and the J gene end by 2 bases; junction bases not matched to a gene: 7. There are 13 residues in the CDR3. The germline CDR1 and CDR2 sequences are SQVTM and ANQGSEA. The CDR3 nucleotides read TGCAGCACCTGGACAGGGTCTAACACTGAAGCTTTCTTT. Amino acids: CSTWTGSNTEAFF.

DNA for the CDR3: TGTGCCAGCAGGGCGGTAAGCCAAGAGACCCAGTACTTC. This codes for CASRAVSQETQYF. The chain uses TRBV5-4 and TRBJ2-5; D remains unclear. Trimming stripped 5 bases from V and 1 base from J, with 9 bases between. The V gene's germline CDR1 is SGHNT and CDR2 YYREEE (reference sequence). The CDR3 has 13 residues.

This clone showed up many times. J is TRBJ2-3 and V is TRBV5-1; 9 bases are shared with TRBD2. The CDR3 extends over 14 amino acids. In germline, CDR1 is SGHRS, CDR2 YFSETQ. Trimming cost V 5 bases and J 4 bases; bases outside gene matches: 5. CDR3 amino acids: CASSSGRNPDTQYF. In nucleotides, the CDR3 is TGCGCCAGCAGTAGCGGGAGAAATCCAGATACGCAGTATTTT.

This chain links TRBV6-6 with TRBJ2-3; 15 bases fit TRBD2. The trim removed 7 bases at V and 5 bases at J, leaving 4 bases unmatched. CDR3 length equals 15 residues. Per germline, CDR1 MNHNY and CDR2 SVGAGI (reference sequence). In nucleotides, the CDR3 is TGTGCCAGCACTGGACTAGCGGGAGGGGGAGATACGCAGTATTTT. It codes for CASTGLAGGGDTQYF.

This chain links TRBV5-1 with TRBJ2-3, with unresolved D. Trimming stripped 0 bases from V and 4 bases from J, with 6 bases between. The CDR3 sequence is 13 residues long. Germline loops: CDR1 SGHRS, CDR2 YFSETQ. This CDR3 reads CASSLEWADTQYF. The DNA for the CDR3 is TGCGCCAGCAGCTTGGAGTGGGCAGATACGCAGTATTTT.

The chain employs TRBV28 and TRBJ1-4; D unclear. Trimming left V 7 bases short and J 2 bases short, with 14 bases between. The germline V gene encodes CDR1 MDHEN and CDR2 SYDVKM. The CDR3 consists of 15 residues. The DNA of the CDR3 is TGTGCCAGCAACCCCGAGGGAGAGACTAATGAAAAACTGTTTTTT. The encoded protein is CASNPEGETNEKLFF.

V is TRBV6-5 and J is TRBJ2-1; 9 nucleotides match TRBD2. Trimming cost V 5 bases and J 10 bases; bases outside gene matches: 6. The germline V gene encodes CDR1 MNHEY and CDR2 SVGAGI. This CDR3 is built from 13 residues. As DNA, the CDR3 is TGTGCCAGCAGTCTCGGACTAGCGAGGGAGCAGTTCTTC. Amino acids: CASSLGLAREQFF.

A word on this clone: A much larger clone sits a single nucleotide away, making a read error possible. This CDR3 is also generated by other DNA sequences in the sample. The CDR3 loop reads CASSDANTEAFF. As DNA, the CDR3 is TGTGCCAGCAGTGATGCGAACACTGAAGCTTTCTTT. The rearrangement joins TRBV2 to TRBJ1-1; D remains ambiguous. CDR3 length: 12 amino acids. V lost 3 bases, J lost 1 base, and 3 bases lay in between. Germline CDR1 reads SNHLY; CDR2 reads FYNNEI.

The chain couples TRBV2 to TRBJ2-1; 7 positions match TRBD1. Germline assignment: CDR1 SNHLY and CDR2 FYNNEI. V was clipped by 7 bases and J by 6 bases; unmatched bases: 6. This CDR3 has 13 residues. In DNA, the CDR3 is TGTGCCAGCAATCCCCCAGGGGGCAATGAGCAGTTCTTC. This sequence encodes CASNPPGGNEQFF.

This sequence joins TRBV5-1 and TRBJ2-7, with 10 bases matching TRBD2. V lost 4 bases, J lost 9 bases, and 13 bases stayed unmatched. Germline lookup yields CDR1 SGHRS and CDR2 YFSETQ. CDR3 size: 15 residues. The CDR3 nucleotides are TGCGCCAGCAGCGGTCCGGGACTAGCGCCCCACGGGCAGTACTTC. Encoded protein: CASSGPGLAPHGQYF.

This chain links TRBV7-2 with TRBJ1-1; tentatively, D is TRBD1 (5 bases). CDR1 is SGHTA and CDR2 is FQGNSA in the germline V gene. CDR3 length equals 13 residues. Trimming cost V 4 bases and J 1 base, with 7 bases left between them. The CDR3: CASSWDQNTEAFF. CDR3 nucleotides: TGTGCCAGCAGCTGGGACCAGAACACTGAAGCTTTCTTT.

The chain links TRBV6-1 to TRBJ1-1; 7 nucleotides line up with TRBD1. The CDR3 runs 13 residues. Losses at the gene ends were 6 bases for V and 0 bases for J; bases not matched to a gene: 1. In germline, CDR1 is MNHNS, CDR2 SASEGT. CDR3 bases: TGTGCCAGCAGACAGGGGTTGAACACTGAAGCTTTCTTT. Amino acid sequence: CASRQGLNTEAFF.

V is TRBV7-9 and J is TRBJ2-3, with D unresolved. V lost 5 bases and J 2 bases, leaving 8 bases between the germline ends. Germline loops: CDR1 SEHNR, CDR2 FQNEAQ (reference sequence). The CDR3 runs to 13 residues. DNA of the CDR3: TGTGCCAGCAGCCGTAGTACCACAGATACGCAGTATTTT. Protein sequence: CASSRSTTDTQYF.

This rearrangement joins TRBV7-8 to TRBJ2-2; no clear D gene. There are 14 residues in the CDR3. The V gene's germline CDR1 is SGHVS and CDR2 FQNEAQ. V gave up 7 bases and J gave up 6 bases, with 15 bases separating them. CDR3 residues: CASTPAPEPGELFF. CDR3 nucleotide sequence: TGTGCCAGCACGCCAGCCCCCGAGCCCGGGGAGCTGTTTTTT.

The rearrangement joins TRBV5-1 to TRBJ1-2; D is unclear. Germline V gene sequence: CDR1 SGHRS, CDR2 YFSETQ. This CDR3 has 16 residues. Trimming took off 1 base at V and 4 bases at J, with 17 bases between the two ends. DNA of the CDR3: TGCGCCAGCAGCTTGCGTGGCGGGGAGTGGGGCTATGGCTACACCTTC. Translating it yields CASSLRGGEWGYGYTF.

The chain combines TRBV18 with TRBJ2-1; D might be TRBD2 (6 bases). There are 13 residues in the CDR3. The ends were cut back, 6 bases at V and 5 bases at J, with 11 bases in the middle. Germline CDR1 is KGHSH and CDR2 is LQKENI. This CDR3 reads CASSVGLDNEQFF. CDR3 sequence (DNA): TGTGCCAGCTCGGTGGGACTTGACAATGAGCAGTTCTTC.

This clone was seen only a few times. This CDR3 reads CATRDPTGLGETQYF. CDR3 sequence (DNA): TGTGCCACCCGAGACCCGACGGGGTTGGGGGAGACCCAGTACTTC. The chain has TRBV10-3 and TRBJ2-5; TRBD2 might be the D (5 bases). Trimming left V 10 bases short and J 5 bases short, with 23 bases between. The CDR3 totals 15 residues. Germline V gives CDR1 ENHRY, CDR2 SYGVKD.

This chain connects TRBV7-3 to TRBJ1-1; the D gene is possibly TRBD1 (5 bases). The germline CDR1 and CDR2 sequences are SGHTA and FQGTGA. This CDR3 region has 15 residues. Trimming pared 0 bases from V and 2 bases from J, leaving 10 bases between. The CDR3 DNA reads as TGTGCCAGCAGCTTAACCCGGGGGGACAACACTGAAGCTTTCTTT. Protein product: CASSLTRGDNTEAFF.

This clone was counted a few times. Other nucleotide sequences from this sample produce the same CDR3. The chain has TRBV6-5 and TRBJ1-1, with TRBD1 matching over 7 bases. The CDR3 extends over 14 amino acids. CDR1 and CDR2 (germline): MNHEY, SVGAGI. The ends lost 4 bases at V and 2 bases at J; junction bases unmatched: 4. CDR3 sequence (DNA): TGTGCCAGCAGTTTCTCAGGGGGAAACACTGAAGCTTTCTTT. This encodes CASSFSGGNTEAFF.

This clone was observed a few times. Other nucleotide sequences in the sample specify the same CDR3. This chain joins TRBV5-4 and TRBJ2-5, with a possible D match to TRBD2 (6 bases). V was clipped by 0 bases and J by 4 bases, with 10 bases between them. The germline V gene has CDR1 SGHNT and CDR2 YYREEE (reference sequence). CDR3 length: 14 residues. CDR3 nucleotides: TGTGCCAGCAGCTTGGATAGGGGAGGAGAGACCCAGTACTTC. This encodes CASSLDRGGETQYF.

This clone occurred a few times. The rearrangement links TRBV30 to TRBJ1-5, with D unclear. This CDR3 has 13 residues. V was pared by 2 bases and J by 3 bases, with 8 bases between. The germline gives CDR1 GTSNPN, CDR2 SVGIG (reference sequence). This chain's CDR3 is CAWSKQHNQPQHF. CDR3 in DNA: TGTGCCTGGAGTAAACAGCACAATCAGCCCCAGCATTTT.

The gene calls are TRBV2 and TRBJ2-2; tentative D call: TRBD1 (7 bases). Germline V gives CDR1 SNHLY, CDR2 FYNNEI. CDR3 length: 14 residues. V lost 6 bases and J lost 5, with 13 bases in between. The CDR3, as DNA: TGTGCCAGCAGGGAGGGACAGTTAACCGGGGAGCTGTTTTTT. This sequence encodes CASREGQLTGELFF.

This clone was counted only a few times. This chain uses TRBV19 with TRBJ2-2; 10 bases match TRBD2. The CDR3 consists of 15 residues. From germline, CDR1 is LNHDA and CDR2 SQIVND (reference sequence). The trim removed 3 bases at V and 5 bases at J, leaving 3 bases unmatched. The CDR3 sequence is CASSMAAGGTGELFF. The CDR3 region has the DNA TGTGCCAGTAGTATGGCAGCGGGAGGGACCGGGGAGCTGTTTTTT. Complete variable domain (other parts from reference TRBV19 and TRBJ2-2): DGGITQSPKYLFRKEGQNVTLSCEQNLNHDAMYWYRQDPGQGLRLIYYSQIVNDFQKGDIAEGYSVSREKKESFPLTVTSAQKNPTAFYLCASSMAAGGTGELFFGEGSRLTVL.

This clone has more than one count but fewer than ten. The chain employs TRBV28 and TRBJ1-1, with TRBD1 matching 7 bases. The CDR3 sequence is 15 residues long. The J segment lost 1 base and the V segment lost 4 bases, leaving 6 bases of the junction unmatched. Per germline, CDR1 MDHEN and CDR2 SYDVKM. CDR3 nucleotides: TGTGCCAGCAGTTCAGGGGGGAAAGGGAACACTGAAGCTTTCTTT. It codes for CASSSGGKGNTEAFF.